These T cell receptor beta chains were read from a single sample in a study. TCRdb reanalysed the multiplex PCR reads using MiXCR and keeps one entry per CDR3 protein. Among 900 to 1,000 distinct CDR3 sequences listed, about 8.4% were seen once. Source material: naive CD4+ T cells sorted from blood. Receptors were obtained from a female donor with breast cancer. CDR3s leave out the opening cysteine and the closing phenylalanine or tryptophan.

v_call cdr3_aa
TRBV12-3/TRBV12-4 ASSLGAGPFGYT
TRBV12-3/TRBV12-4 ASSSSLDGYT
TRBV12-3/TRBV12-4 ASSLEEWGT
TRBV12-3/TRBV12-4 ASSFRKSNHYGYT
TRBV12-3/TRBV12-4 ASSLGYYGYT
TRBV12-3/TRBV12-4 ASSLDRARGYT
TRBV12-3/TRBV12-4 ASSWGIAGYT
TRBV12-3/TRBV12-4 ASSRTSPGYGYT
TRBV12-3/TRBV12-4 ASGRQGYT
TRBV12-3/TRBV12-4 ASIPSGWDYGYT
TRBV12-3/TRBV12-4 ASSLLSYGYT
TRBV12-3/TRBV12-4 ASSLSGGQGRGYT
TRBV12-3/TRBV12-4 ASLPSLRGEGGYT
TRBV12-3/TRBV12-4 ASERTGLGYT
TRBV12-3/TRBV12-4 ASSFNAMDGYT
TRBV12-3/TRBV12-4 ASSQRQGPGYYGYT
TRBV12-3/TRBV12-4 ASRLQGRRVDGYT
TRBV12-3/TRBV12-4 ASSSGQGGDGYT
TRBV12-3/TRBV12-4 ASSPRDGRRGYT
TRBV12-3/TRBV12-4 ASSPGTSRGYT
TRBV12-3/TRBV12-4 ASSTWVEYGYT
TRBV12-3/TRBV12-4 ASSLRQTRFNYGYT
TRBV12-3/TRBV12-4 ASRPGAGYGYT
TRBV12-3/TRBV12-4 ASSTGQGLLYGYT
TRBV12-3/TRBV12-4 ASSRGFGYT
TRBV12-3/TRBV12-4 ASSTPQGYGYT
TRBV12-3/TRBV12-4 ASSLLPGSYGYT
TRBV12-3/TRBV12-4 ASSSGDLSYGYT
TRBV12-3/TRBV12-4 ASRPSTANYGYT
TRBV12-3/TRBV12-4 ASSFVRGQGYGYT
TRBV12-3/TRBV12-4 ASSLDEDGYT
TRBV12-3/TRBV12-4 ASSLRGTNYGYT
TRBV12-3/TRBV12-4 ASSQTLGGYT
TRBV12-3/TRBV12-4 ASSPDSKYGYT
TRBV12-3/TRBV12-4 ASRVLLGGYT
TRBV12-3/TRBV12-4 ASSSSTDYGYT
TRBV12-3/TRBV12-4 ASRPGFDGYT
TRBV12-3/TRBV12-4 ASSLYPGDGYT
TRBV12-3/TRBV12-4 ASRLGQGITYGYT
TRBV12-3/TRBV12-4 ASIMVNYGYT
TRBV12-3/TRBV12-4 ASSPRWRNYGYT
TRBV12-3/TRBV12-4 ASSTRSGFNYGYT
TRBV12-3/TRBV12-4 ASGQGLGGYT
TRBV12-3/TRBV12-4 ASSWGQGKGGYT
TRBV12-3/TRBV12-4 ASSSTGLGYT
TRBV12-3/TRBV12-4 ASSTGDRFT
TRBV12-3/TRBV12-4 ASSSSGKYGYT
TRBV12-3/TRBV12-4 ASTLGSGPGYT